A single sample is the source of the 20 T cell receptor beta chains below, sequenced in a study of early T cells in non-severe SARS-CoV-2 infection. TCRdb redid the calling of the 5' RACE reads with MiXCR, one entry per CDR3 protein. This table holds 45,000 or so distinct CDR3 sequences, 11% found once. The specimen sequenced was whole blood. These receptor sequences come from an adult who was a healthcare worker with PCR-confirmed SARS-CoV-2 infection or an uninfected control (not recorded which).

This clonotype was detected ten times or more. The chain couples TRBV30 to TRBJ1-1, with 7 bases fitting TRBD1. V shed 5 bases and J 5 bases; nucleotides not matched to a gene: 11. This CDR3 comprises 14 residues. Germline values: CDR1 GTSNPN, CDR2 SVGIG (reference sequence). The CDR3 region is CAWEQGPLGTEAFF. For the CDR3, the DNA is TGTGCCTGGGAACAGGGGCCTTTAGGGACTGAAGCTTTCTTT.

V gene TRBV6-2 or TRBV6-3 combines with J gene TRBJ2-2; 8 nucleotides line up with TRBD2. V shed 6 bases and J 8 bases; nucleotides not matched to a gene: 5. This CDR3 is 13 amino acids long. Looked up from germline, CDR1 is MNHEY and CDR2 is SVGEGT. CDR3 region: CASRAGAGGELFF. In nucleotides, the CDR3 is TGTGCCAGCAGAGCGGGGGCTGGTGGGGAGCTGTTTTTT.

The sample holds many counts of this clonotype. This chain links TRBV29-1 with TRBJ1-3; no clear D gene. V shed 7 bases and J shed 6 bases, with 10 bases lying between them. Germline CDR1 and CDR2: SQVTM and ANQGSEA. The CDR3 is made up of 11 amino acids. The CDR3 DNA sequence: TGCAGCGGTGGGGATGAAAACACCATATATTTT. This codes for CSGGDENTIYF.

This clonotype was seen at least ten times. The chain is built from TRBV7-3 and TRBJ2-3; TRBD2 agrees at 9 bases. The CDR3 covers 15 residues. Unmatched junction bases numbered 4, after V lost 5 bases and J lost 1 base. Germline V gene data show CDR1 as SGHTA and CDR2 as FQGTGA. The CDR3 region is CASSPRLAGTDTQYF. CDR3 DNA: TGTGCCAGCAGCCCGAGACTAGCGGGCACAGATACGCAGTATTTT.

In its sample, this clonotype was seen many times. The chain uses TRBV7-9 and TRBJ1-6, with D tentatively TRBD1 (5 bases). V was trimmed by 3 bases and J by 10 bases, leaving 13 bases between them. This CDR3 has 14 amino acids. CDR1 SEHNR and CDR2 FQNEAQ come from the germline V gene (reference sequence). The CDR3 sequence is CASSFRRAESPLHF. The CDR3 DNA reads TGTGCCAGCAGCTTTCGCAGGGCGGAATCACCCCTCCACTTT.

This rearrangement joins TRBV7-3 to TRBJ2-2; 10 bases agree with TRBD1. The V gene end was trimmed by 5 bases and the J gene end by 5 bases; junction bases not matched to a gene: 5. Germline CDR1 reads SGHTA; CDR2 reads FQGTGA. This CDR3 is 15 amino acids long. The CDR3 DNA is TGTGCCAGCAGCACGACAGGGGGCTTTACCGGGGAGCTGTTTTTT. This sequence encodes CASSTTGGFTGELFF.

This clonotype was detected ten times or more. CDR3 sequence (DNA): TGTGCCAGCAGCCAATACAAGGGGACAGCTAACTATGGCTACACCTTC. Residues: CASSQYKGTANYGYTF. The chain carries TRBV7-2 and TRBJ1-2; 7 nucleotides align to TRBD1. CDR1 SGHTA and CDR2 FQGNSA come from the germline V gene. J gave up 0 bases and V 5 bases, and 9 bases lay outside the gene matches. The CDR3 covers 16 residues.

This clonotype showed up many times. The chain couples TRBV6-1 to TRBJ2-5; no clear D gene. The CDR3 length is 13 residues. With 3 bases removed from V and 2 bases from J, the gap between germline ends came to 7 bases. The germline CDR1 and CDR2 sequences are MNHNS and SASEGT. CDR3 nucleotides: TGTGCCAGCAGTGATACCGGACAAGAGACCCAGTACTTC. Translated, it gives CASSDTGQETQYF.

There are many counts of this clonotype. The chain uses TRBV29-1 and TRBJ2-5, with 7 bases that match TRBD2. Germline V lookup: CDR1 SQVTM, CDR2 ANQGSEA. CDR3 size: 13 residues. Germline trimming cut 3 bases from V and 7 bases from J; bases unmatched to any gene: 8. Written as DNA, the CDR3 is TGCAGCGTTGAGAGGGGACTATTCGGGACCCAGTACTTC. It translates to CSVERGLFGTQYF. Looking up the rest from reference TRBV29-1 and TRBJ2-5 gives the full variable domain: SAVISQKPSRDICQRGTSLTIQCQVDSQVTMMFWYRQQPGQSLTLIATANQGSEATYESGFVIDKFPISRPNLTFSTLTVSNMSPEDSSIYLCSVERGLFGTQYFGPGTRLLVL.

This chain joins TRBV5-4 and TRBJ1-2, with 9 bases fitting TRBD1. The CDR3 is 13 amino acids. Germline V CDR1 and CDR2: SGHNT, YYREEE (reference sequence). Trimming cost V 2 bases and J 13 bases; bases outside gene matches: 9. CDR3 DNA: TGTGCCAGCAGCTTAAGGGACAGGGTCGGGAGCACCTTC. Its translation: CASSLRDRVGSTF.

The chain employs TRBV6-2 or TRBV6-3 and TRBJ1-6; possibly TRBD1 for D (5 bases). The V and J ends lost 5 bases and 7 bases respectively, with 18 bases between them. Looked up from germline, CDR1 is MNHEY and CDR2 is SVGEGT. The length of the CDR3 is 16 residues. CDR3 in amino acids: CASSARRDLKNSPLHF. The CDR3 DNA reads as TGTGCCAGCAGTGCCCGCCGGGACCTTAAAAATTCACCCCTCCACTTT.

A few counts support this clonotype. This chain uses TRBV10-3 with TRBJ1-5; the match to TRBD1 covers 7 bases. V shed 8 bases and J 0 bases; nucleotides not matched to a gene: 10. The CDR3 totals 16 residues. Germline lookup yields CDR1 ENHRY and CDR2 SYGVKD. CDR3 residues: CAIPLTGDYSNQPQHF. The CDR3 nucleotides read TGTGCCATCCCACTCACAGGGGATTATAGCAATCAGCCCCAGCATTTT.

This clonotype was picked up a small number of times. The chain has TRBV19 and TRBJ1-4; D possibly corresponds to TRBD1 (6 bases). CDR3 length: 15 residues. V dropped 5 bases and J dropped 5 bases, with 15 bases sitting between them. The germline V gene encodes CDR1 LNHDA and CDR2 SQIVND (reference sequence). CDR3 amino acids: CASSAAQGRNEKLFF. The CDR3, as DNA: TGTGCCAGTAGTGCCGCACAGGGACGGAATGAAAAACTGTTTTTT.

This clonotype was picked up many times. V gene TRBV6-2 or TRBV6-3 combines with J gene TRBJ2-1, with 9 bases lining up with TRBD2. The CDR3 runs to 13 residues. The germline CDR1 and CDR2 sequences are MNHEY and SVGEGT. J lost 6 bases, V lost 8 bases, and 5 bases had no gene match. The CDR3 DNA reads TGTGCCAGCGGAATTAGCGGGGGCAATGAGCAGTTCTTC. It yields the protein CASGISGGNEQFF.

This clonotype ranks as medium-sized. CDR3 in amino acids: CASSFTGTNIEKLFF. The CDR3 region has the DNA TGTGCCAGCAGCTTCACCGGGACAAACATAGAAAAACTGTTTTTT. J is TRBJ1-4 and V is TRBV9; weak D call: TRBD1 (6 bases). V was clipped by 4 bases and J by 8 bases, with 18 bases between them. Germline values: CDR1 SGDLS, CDR2 YYNGEE. The CDR3 has 15 amino acids.

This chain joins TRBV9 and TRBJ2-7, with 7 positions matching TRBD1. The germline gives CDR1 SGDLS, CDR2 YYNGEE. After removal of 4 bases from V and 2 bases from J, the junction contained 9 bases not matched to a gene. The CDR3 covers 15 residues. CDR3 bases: TGTGCCAGCAGCTTAACCGGACAGGCGACCTACGAGCAGTACTTC. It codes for CASSLTGQATYEQYF.

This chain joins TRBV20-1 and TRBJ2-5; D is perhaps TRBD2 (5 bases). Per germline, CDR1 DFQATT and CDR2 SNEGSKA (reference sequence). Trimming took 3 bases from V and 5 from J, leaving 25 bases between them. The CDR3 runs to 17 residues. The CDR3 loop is CSASPLTTPQFFETQYF. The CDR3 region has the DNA TGCAGTGCTAGTCCGTTGACTACCCCCCAATTTTTTGAGACCCAGTACTTC.

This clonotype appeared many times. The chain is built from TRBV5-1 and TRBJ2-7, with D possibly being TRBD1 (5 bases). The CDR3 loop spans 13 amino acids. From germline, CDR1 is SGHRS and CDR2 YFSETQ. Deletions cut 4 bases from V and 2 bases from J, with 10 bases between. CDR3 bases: TGCGCCAGCAGCCCGGACATCACCTACGAGCAGTACTTC. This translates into CASSPDITYEQYF.

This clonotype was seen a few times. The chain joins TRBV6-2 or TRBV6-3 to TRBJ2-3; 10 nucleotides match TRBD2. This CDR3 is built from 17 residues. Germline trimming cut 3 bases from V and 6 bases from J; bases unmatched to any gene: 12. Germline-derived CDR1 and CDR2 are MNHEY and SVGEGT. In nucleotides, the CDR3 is TGTGCCAGCAGTTATCTCGGGCTAGCGGGGGCCCAGGATACGCAGTATTTT. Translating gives CASSYLGLAGAQDTQYF.

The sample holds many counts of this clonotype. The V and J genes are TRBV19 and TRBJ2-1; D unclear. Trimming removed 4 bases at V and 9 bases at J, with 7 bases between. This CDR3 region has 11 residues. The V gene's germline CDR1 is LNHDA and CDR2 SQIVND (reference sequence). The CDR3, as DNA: TGTGCCAGTAGTACCTATGGTGAGCAGTTCTTC. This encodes CASSTYGEQFF.